This TCR beta chain derives from a study of technical replicates of blood from a handful of donors (dated by TCRdb to the late 2010s). Turning to this clone: The specificity of this receptor is unknown. No much larger clone is present one base from it, and per-base qualities are unavailable.

The cysteine opens and the phenylalanine closes a CDR3 of 14 amino acids. The entry retains the CDR3 DNA only, 42 bases that are in frame from base 1. From the germline V gene, CDR1 is MNHNS and CDR2 is SASEGT. The method was the immunoSEQ multiplex PCR assay. TCRdb took this table from immuneACCESS and kept in-frame rearrangements with V and J called. Such tables lack part of the clones; where checked against another copy, unresolved V genes explain under half of the gap, and the rest is unexplained. In all, the sample holds around 68,000 clones, and 91% of those were seen once. Of the sample, 0.37% is held by the ten largest clones.

The rearranged segments are TRBV6-1 and TRBJ1-5; TRBD1 aligns with 9 central bases. This TCR was sampled from a human donor in good health. Some clones in this sample may be carry-over from other donors' samples. The sequencing input was T cells isolated from PBMCs. The CDR3 amino acid sequence is: CAAMGQGRNQPQHF. Read as DNA, the sequence is TGTGCGGCGATGGGACAGGGTCGCAATCAGCCCCAGCATTTT.